Below, 31 T cell receptor beta chains from the same sample are listed, as sequenced in a study of blood T cells in healthy people across ages. Together with a sample-barcoded 5' primer, a J-beta primer mix was included in a second PCR lasting about 7 to 12 cycles. From the 5' RACE reads, TCRdb called clonotypes with MiXCR, one entry per CDR3 protein. The table records about 1.4 million distinct CDR3 sequences, approximately 63% of them present only once. The sequenced sample was blood. The receptors derive from a man aged 18 to 30 in good health.

This rearrangement joins TRBV5-1 to TRBJ2-5, with 11 bases matching TRBD2. The length of the CDR3 is 16 residues. V gave up 1 base and J gave up 2 bases; unmatched junction bases: 4. The germline V gene encodes CDR1 SGHRS and CDR2 YFSETQ. The DNA for the CDR3 is TGCGCCAGCAGCTTGAGGACTAGCGGGTGGCAAGAGACCCAGTACTTC. It translates to CASSLRTSGWQETQYF.

The CDR3 sequence: CSAPRRANYGYTF. The CDR3 coding sequence is TGCAGTGCCCCTAGGCGGGCTAACTATGGCTACACCTTC. J is TRBJ1-2 and V is TRBV20-1, with D unresolved. CDR1 and CDR2 (germline): DFQATT, SNEGSKA (reference sequence). The CDR3 length is 13 residues. The V gene lost 6 bases and the J gene lost 0 bases, with 11 bases spanning the gap.

The chain couples TRBV4-2 to TRBJ1-1, with D hard to call. V lost 5 bases, J lost 8 bases, and 12 bases lay in between. Germline V gene data show CDR1 as LGHNA and CDR2 as YNFKEQ. The CDR3 runs 12 residues. CDR3 DNA sequence: TGTGCCAGCAGCTTTCGACAAGAAGAAGCTTTCTTT. It encodes CASSFRQEEAFF.

Comment on this clonotype: At one end the junction does not follow the germline gene, possibly because of a read error. The chain carries TRBV20-1 and TRBJ2-1; the match to TRBD2 covers 11 bases. Germline V lookup: CDR1 DFQATT, CDR2 SNEGSKA (reference sequence). The CDR3 length is 17 residues. This chain's CDR3 is CSVRDPVSGRAFNEQFF. The CDR3 nucleotides are TGCAGTGTTAGAGATCCCGTTAGCGGGAGGGCATTCAATGAGCAGTTCTTC.

This clonotype came up a few times. The chain has TRBV5-1 and TRBJ2-1; 11 bases align to TRBD2. Germline loops: CDR1 SGHRS, CDR2 YFSETQ. Unmatched junction bases numbered 4, after V lost 4 bases and J lost 4 bases. The CDR3 runs to 15 residues. DNA of the CDR3: TGCGCCAGCAGCGAGGGACTAGCGGAATACAATGAGCAGTTCTTC. As protein: CASSEGLAEYNEQFF. Variable domain in full (rest from reference TRBV5-1 and TRBJ2-1): KAGVTQTPRYLIKTRGQQVTLSCSPISGHRSVSWYQQTPGQGLQFLFEYFSETQRNKGNFPGRFSGRQFSNSRSEMNVSTLELGDSALYLCASSEGLAEYNEQFFGPGTRLTVL.

This clonotype was seen a handful of times. The V and J genes are TRBV5-1 and TRBJ1-2, with D hard to call. Germline assignment: CDR1 SGHRS and CDR2 YFSETQ. V was trimmed by 4 bases and J by 5 bases, leaving 12 bases between them. This CDR3 spans 13 amino acids. The CDR3 nucleotides are TGCGCCAGCAGCGCCCAAACAGAGTATGGCTACACCTTC. Translation gives CASSAQTEYGYTF.

This rearrangement joins TRBV7-9 to TRBJ1-2; D gene ambiguous. Deletions cut 7 bases from V and 0 bases from J, with 15 bases between. The CDR3 length is 15 residues. CDR1 is SEHNR, CDR2 FQNEAQ, per germline (reference sequence). The CDR3 sequence is CASINTVGSNYGYTF. Here the CDR3 DNA reads TGTGCCAGCATCAACACCGTGGGGTCTAACTATGGCTACACCTTC.

This clonotype turned up a few times. The chain uses TRBV12-3 or TRBV12-4 and TRBJ1-4; D is undetermined. The CDR3 has 13 residues. Trimming left V 4 bases short and J 4 bases short, with 7 bases between. CDR3 region: CASSYGDNEKLFF. Here the CDR3 DNA reads TGTGCCAGCAGTTATGGGGATAATGAAAAACTGTTTTTT.

The rearrangement links TRBV20-1 to TRBJ2-7; 7 bases line up with TRBD1. With V trimmed by 0 bases and J by 2 bases, 7 bases remained unmatched. Germline V lookup: CDR1 DFQATT, CDR2 SNEGSKA (reference sequence). This CDR3 region has 15 residues. The CDR3 sequence is CSARDPTGFTYEQYF. Here the CDR3 DNA reads TGCAGTGCTAGAGACCCGACAGGGTTCACCTACGAGCAGTACTTC.

This clonotype was detected a few times. The chain employs TRBV7-9 and TRBJ2-4; 9 nucleotides agree with TRBD1. The CDR3 has 15 amino acids. Germline lookup yields CDR1 SEHNR and CDR2 FQNEAQ (reference sequence). V lost 6 bases, J lost 5 bases, and 8 bases stayed unmatched. The CDR3 DNA follows: TGTGCCAGCAGTTCGGGACAGGGTCTGGAAAACATTCAGTACTTC. It codes for CASSSGQGLENIQYF.

V and J are TRBV6-6 and TRBJ1-2; D gene uncertain. The germline CDR1 and CDR2 sequences are MNHNY and SVGAGI (reference sequence). There are 15 residues in the CDR3. V lost 0 bases and J lost 9, with 17 bases in between. CDR3 DNA sequence: TGTGCCAGCAGTTACTCTGCGGGAGCCACGATCAGCTACACCTTC. This encodes CASSYSAGATISYTF.

This clonotype was seen only a few times. The chain has TRBV6-1 and TRBJ1-4, with 8 bases lining up with TRBD1. Trimming took 7 bases from V and 3 from J; bases not matched to a gene: 7. CDR1 is MNHNS and CDR2 is SASEGT in the germline V gene. The CDR3 has 15 residues. In nucleotides, the CDR3 is TGTGCCAGCACTGGACAGGGTGCAGCTAATGAAAAACTGTTTTTT. Protein: CASTGQGAANEKLFF.

The chain employs TRBV29-1 and TRBJ1-2; 7 bases match TRBD1. V lost 3 bases and J lost 7; bases outside the gene matches: 8. CDR1 is SQVTM and CDR2 is ANQGSEA in the germline V gene. The CDR3 loop spans 13 amino acids. The chain's CDR3 is CSVDGTAGGGYTF. The CDR3 coding sequence is TGCAGCGTTGACGGGACAGCCGGAGGTGGCTACACCTTC.

The chain is built from TRBV14 and TRBJ2-1, with D possibly called TRBD1 or TRBD2 (5 bases each). V lost 3 bases, J lost 10 bases, and 19 bases lay in between. The germline V gene encodes CDR1 SGHDN and CDR2 FVKESK. This CDR3 has 15 amino acids. CDR3 bases: TGTGCCAGCAGCCAGGGGCTCGCTAGCTCCTACGAGCAGTTCTTC. Protein: CASSQGLASSYEQFF.

The chain combines TRBV24-1 with TRBJ1-1; D uncertain. The CDR3 has 13 residues. Germline lookup yields CDR1 KGHDR and CDR2 SFDVKD. Trimming removed 4 bases at V and 6 bases at J, with 11 bases between. This CDR3 is CATSEGPWAEAFF. CDR3 nucleotides: TGTGCCACCAGTGAAGGACCCTGGGCTGAAGCTTTCTTT.

The chain joins TRBV21-1 to TRBJ2-6; TRBD2, as called in the table, went unchecked against the DNA. TRBV21-1 counts as a pseudogene. The CDR3 is made up of 19 amino acids. The CDR3 here is CASSSLLGRVLSGANVLTF. The CDR3 region has the DNA TGTGCCAGCAGCAGCCTTTTGGGCAGGGTCCTCTCTGGGGCCAACGTCCTGACTTTC.

This clonotype occurred once. A junction end diverges from the germline sequence, so it may reflect a read error. CDR3: CASSQGLAGGRFSCEQYF. In nucleotides, the CDR3 is TGCGCCAGCAGCCAAGGACTAGCGGGGGGCCGATTTTCCTGCGAGCAGTACTTC. This sequence joins TRBV4-3 and TRBJ2-7; TRBD2 aligns across 13 bases. CDR1 LGHNA and CDR2 YSLEER come from the germline V gene. The CDR3 extends over 18 amino acids.

The J gene is TRBJ2-1, the V gene TRBV5-1; the match to TRBD2 covers 8 bases. Germline V gives CDR1 SGHRS, CDR2 YFSETQ. The CDR3 sequence is 16 residues long. The V gene end was trimmed by 1 base and the J gene end by 7 bases; junction bases not matched to a gene: 10. CDR3 coding DNA: TGCGCCAGCAGCTTGTCCAGCGGGAGCATTCGGAATGAGCAGTTCTTC. Residues: CASSLSSGSIRNEQFF.

The V call is TRBV5-1, the J call TRBJ1-1, with D perhaps matching TRBD1 (6 bases). The CDR3 totals 15 residues. Germline CDR1 SGHRS, CDR2 YFSETQ. V was clipped by 4 bases and J by 0 bases, with 13 bases between them. The CDR3 nucleotides are TGCGCCAGCAGCCCGGGGGCGGGGATGAACACTGAAGCTTTCTTT. The encoded protein is CASSPGAGMNTEAFF. Full variable domain (outside the CDR3, taken from reference TRBV5-1 and TRBJ1-1): KAGVTQTPRYLIKTRGQQVTLSCSPISGHRSVSWYQQTPGQGLQFLFEYFSETQRNKGNFPGRFSGRQFSNSRSEMNVSTLELGDSALYLCASSPGAGMNTEAFFGQGTRLTVV.

This clonotype was observed a handful of times. The chain links TRBV4-1 to TRBJ2-1; D possibly uses TRBD1 or TRBD2 (5 bases each). CDR3 length: 15 residues. From germline, CDR1 is MGHRA and CDR2 YSYEKL. V dropped 4 bases and J dropped 4 bases, with 14 bases sitting between them. CDR3 DNA sequence: TGCGCCAGCAGCCCCTCACCGGGGCCTTACAATGAGCAGTTCTTC. It yields the protein CASSPSPGPYNEQFF.

The rearrangement joins TRBV15 to TRBJ2-5; possibly TRBD1 for D (8 bases). Between the trimmed V and J ends, which lost 0 bases and 5 bases, there was a span of 16 bases. The CDR3 sequence is 16 residues long. Germline CDR1 is LNHNV and CDR2 is YYDKDF (reference sequence). The CDR3 sequence: CATSRDTTGGGETQYF. DNA for the CDR3: TGTGCCACCAGCAGAGATACAACAGGGGGAGGGGAGACCCAGTACTTC. The full variable domain, completed using reference TRBV15 and TRBJ2-5, is DAMVIQNPRYQVTQFGKPVTLSCSQTLNHNVMYWYQQKSSQAPKLLFHYYDKDFNNEADTPDNFQSRRPNTSFCFLDIRSPGLGDTAMYLCATSRDTTGGGETQYFGPGTRLLVL.

There are a few counts of this clonotype. The chain uses TRBV4-1 and TRBJ2-7, with a weak D call TRBD1 (5 bases). CDR1 is MGHRA and CDR2 is YSYEKL in the germline V gene. V was clipped by 4 bases and J by 2 bases, with 12 bases between them. The CDR3 loop spans 14 amino acids. CDR3 in DNA: TGCGCCAGCAGCCTAGGGGTTTCGGCCTACGAGCAGTACTTC. This codes for CASSLGVSAYEQYF.

J is TRBJ1-5 and V is TRBV6-6; D call uncertain. Germline V lookup: CDR1 MNHNY, CDR2 SVGAGI (reference sequence). V was trimmed by 0 bases and J by 6 bases, leaving 15 bases between them. CDR3 length equals 16 residues. CDR3 nucleotides: TGTGCCAGCAGTTACTCGATTCGTCAGGAATTTCAGCCCCAGCATTTT. This translates into CASSYSIRQEFQPQHF.

The rearrangement links TRBV7-9 to TRBJ1-2; D unclear. V lost 7 bases, J lost 2 bases, and 17 bases lay in between. Looked up from germline, CDR1 is SEHNR and CDR2 is FQNEAQ (reference sequence). The CDR3 is made up of 15 amino acids. CDR3 loop: CASTQAGRENYGYTF. CDR3 sequence (DNA): TGTGCCAGCACCCAGGCGGGCAGAGAGAACTATGGCTACACCTTC.

The V call is TRBV4-3, the J call TRBJ2-1; D might be TRBD1 (5 bases). CDR3 length equals 16 residues. Germline assignment: CDR1 LGHNA and CDR2 YSLEER. With 0 bases removed from V and 3 bases from J, the gap between germline ends came to 12 bases. The CDR3 protein is CASSQEGVGFYNEQFF. The CDR3 DNA reads TGCGCCAGCAGCCAAGAAGGGGTGGGTTTCTACAATGAGCAGTTCTTC.

This clonotype has only a few counts. The V call is TRBV4-3, the J call TRBJ1-2; D is unresolved. Trimming stripped 0 bases from V and 6 bases from J, with 11 bases between. The CDR3 totals 14 residues. Germline V gene lookup returns CDR1 LGHNA and CDR2 YSLEER. CDR3 amino acids: CASSQELLYDGYTF. The CDR3 DNA follows: TGCGCCAGCAGCCAAGAATTACTGTACGATGGCTACACCTTC.

The chain is built from TRBV20-1 and TRBJ2-1; D is uncertain. The CDR3 covers 12 residues. The V gene lost 5 bases and the J gene lost 7 bases, with 12 bases spanning the gap. Per the germline V gene, CDR1 is DFQATT and CDR2 is SNEGSKA (reference sequence). CDR3 residues: CSAELFLNEQFF. As DNA, the CDR3 is TGCAGTGCTGAACTCTTCCTTAATGAGCAGTTCTTC.

The genes are TRBV12-3 or TRBV12-4 and TRBJ2-4; 9 bases agree with TRBD1. The junction had 12 bases not matched to a gene; V was cut back by 8 bases and J by 13 bases. The CDR3 sequence is 13 residues long. In DNA form, the CDR3 reads TGTGCCAGCGCAGGACAGGGGAGTATAGAGCAGTACTTC. Protein: CASAGQGSIEQYF.

The rearrangement joins TRBV6-5 to TRBJ2-7; a weak D match, TRBD2 (6 bases). The CDR3 is 13 residues long. Trimming pared 6 bases from V and 6 bases from J, leaving 15 bases between. CDR1 is MNHEY, CDR2 SVGAGI, per germline. This CDR3 is CASSNRRGCEQYF. CDR3 DNA: TGTGCCAGCAGCAACAGGAGGGGTTGCGAGCAGTACTTC.

The chain carries TRBV6-1 and TRBJ2-1; D uncertain. This CDR3 has 16 residues. Between the trimmed V and J ends, which lost 5 bases and 0 bases, there was a span of 14 bases. Germline CDR1 is MNHNS and CDR2 is SASEGT. CDR3 region: CASSPELFSSYNEQFF. DNA for the CDR3: TGTGCCAGCAGTCCGGAACTGTTCAGCTCCTACAATGAGCAGTTCTTC.

This chain joins TRBV2 and TRBJ1-6; 8 bases fit TRBD1. The CDR3 spans 15 residues. V gave up 6 bases and J gave up 11 bases; unmatched junction bases: 12. The germline V gene has CDR1 SNHLY and CDR2 FYNNEI. The CDR3, as DNA: TGTGCCAGCAGGCCGACAGGGGCGCGGAATCCACCCCTCCACTTT. Translation gives CASRPTGARNPPLHF.